This record looks at one T cell receptor (beta chain) sequence and its context. Antigen specificity is unknown. Amplification of TCR beta CDR3 from genomic DNA used two-round multiplex PCR. The use of primers specific to each TRBV and TRBJ gene characterized first-round PCR. The second PCR round used universal primers. MiXCR was run by TCRdb on the multiplex PCR reads, yielding one entry per CDR3 protein. The table records about 20,000 distinct CDR3 sequences, around 44% of them present only once. CDR1 and CDR2 from the germline V gene are MNHEY and SVGEGT. V lost 0 bases and J lost 8; bases outside the gene matches: 7. The CDR3 is made up of 16 amino acids. These data originate in a study of prognosis after radiotherapy for stage I lung cancer. Study-level points and caveats: There was no determination made of whether the expanded TCR clones were tumor-specific.

The receptor's source is a donor at least 50 years old with non-small cell lung cancer. The V gene is TRBV6-2 or TRBV6-3, the J gene TRBJ1-4; TRBD1 matches at 9 bases. Sequences were derived from PBMCs, sampled before or after stereotactic body radiation therapy (not recorded which). The CDR3 region is CASSYSTGGLREKLFF. The CDR3, as DNA: TGTGCCAGCAGTTACTCAACAGGGGGCCTGCGGGAAAAACTGTTTTTT.